This TCR beta chain was sequenced in a study of shared clonotypes between healthy human individuals (TCRdb year 2020). At the level of the whole study: A few men and a couple of women, aged 18 to 49 years, made up the cohort. For each donor, CD4 naive and CD4 memory were each given three plates, CD8 naive was given two plates, and CD8 memory was given one plate. To estimate repertoire size and how much clonotype sharing occurs between individuals, the study deeply sequenced the blood TCR repertoires of a handful of healthy adults. Different laboratories and diverse techniques were used to prepare libraries and sequence TCR repertoires, to increase sequencing depth and limit assay-specific biases. Between about 0.85 and 10 billion PBMCs per donor were obtained by leukapheresis. Overall study outcomes, separate from this receptor: Clonotypes shared by all four sorted-subset donors showed higher generation probabilities than non-shared clonotypes. Rarefaction of sorted-subset datasets indicated incomplete sequencing despite the large sequencing depth. Across four donors, roughly 5.4% of naive CD4, 3% to 4% of naive CD8, under 2.5% of memory CD4, and approximately 0.4% of memory CD8 clonotypes were shared. The small number of donors limited the genetic and exposure-history diversity represented. Pairwise subsampling led to the expectation that sequencing depth would affect the degree of clonotype sharing among donors. Estimated clonotype richness was generally larger for naive than for memory subsets. Only blood was sampled, and tissue TCR repertoires likely differ from those in blood.

The donors were healthy, HIV-negative adults who had no recently reported acute infections or vaccinations. Only Caucasian adults living in Nashville, Tennessee, USA were represented among the donors. CD4+ T cells were enriched by magnetic negative selection; naive cells were then positively selected on CD45RA, and the negative fraction formed the memory subset. After blood collection by leukapheresis, PBMCs were isolated using Ficoll-Histopaque density gradient centrifugation and then cryopreserved in the vapor phase of liquid nitrogen. Analytical flow cytometry was used to check the purity and quantity of each magnetically sorted T cell population. Genomic DNA was isolated from every sorted fraction and measured by UV absorbance on a Nanodrop 2000c. V has 5 bases trimmed and J has 15 bases trimmed; junction bases matching no gene number 9. CDR1 and CDR2 are drawn from the germline V gene: MNHEY, SVGAGI. Spanning cysteine to phenylalanine, the CDR3 consists of 12 amino acids. The DNA shown is the 36-base CDR3, in frame from base 1.

Concerning this clone itself: Its antigen is currently not known. The input lacks base qualities; no much larger clone sits a single base away.

Using the deep immunoSEQ assay, TCR CDR3 regions were amplified from genomic DNA by multiplex PCR. For each cell subset, the extracted genomic DNA was distributed evenly across all wells of several immunoSEQ 96-well plates, and each plate served as one replicate. For sorted subsets, each replicate PCR was loaded with 200 to 250 ng genomic DNA, equivalent to about 30,000 T cell genomes. Purified libraries were measured with a Qubit 3.0 fluorometer, size-checked on a Bioanalyzer 2100, and measured again with the KAPA Library Quantification kit. A separate single-read 150-cycle Illumina NextSeq 550 flow cell was used to sequence each immunoSEQ 96-well plate. For the original study's pipeline: The immunoSEQ output contained only junctional sequences without quality scores, so filtering could not match that applied to full-length reads. Sequences were annotated with PyIR, a Python wrapper for IgBLAST v1.9, and V/J genes and CDR3 were assigned using IMGT germline references. Reads were filtered out if the reads had weak V/J assignments (E-value above 1e-6), no CDR3, stop codons, out-of-frame junctions, or ambiguous translated residues. A V3J clonotype was defined by an identical inferred V gene, J gene, and CDR3 amino acid sequence. To compute the percentage overlap between repertoires, the number of shared unique clonotypes was divided by the size of the smaller repertoire. Repertoire richness was assessed with RTK rarefaction, the Chao1 estimator, and Recon v2.1 estimates of unobserved clonotypes. Generation probabilities were computed with OLGA for all TCRbeta clonotypes obtained by the gDNA method from a handful of donors. TCRdb provides this immuneACCESS table in a form limited to in-frame rearrangements. Some clones are lacking; in checked studies, under half of them reflect an unresolved V gene, and why the rest are absent is not known. That table gives V, J and clone size, and the DNA gave D and trimming. For this sample there are 730,000 or so clones; about three quarters appear just once. The ten top clones hold around 1.8% of the sample.

This sequence was found in a woman in her twenties or thirties in good health. Sequencing was carried out using memory CD4+ T cells sorted from blood. The sample's cell subset or site label is to be understood as: CD45RA-negative fraction. This chain is built from TRBV6-5 and TRBJ2-1; a stretch of 8 junction bases matches TRBD1. The DNA sequence is as follows: TGTGCCAGCAGTGCCATGGACAGGGTGTGGTTCTTC. Translation gives CASSAMDRVWFF.